This TCR beta chain was obtained from a study of blood T cell repertoires in COVID-19 (dated by TCRdb to 2018 to 2021). Regarding the research as a whole: Collaborator samples came from the United States, Italy and Spain and covered acute and convalescent phases of COVID-19. The samples were drawn from the first 160 participants of the ongoing ImmuneRACE study and from 1,254 subjects provided by 6 global collaborators. The sample metadata nearly always contained a de-identified subject ID, COVID-19 status, age in years and sex. The material from the prospective study consisted of cDNA or gDNA derived from T cells, B-cell-depleted T cells, or PBMCs. A freely available public database, intended as a resource for researchers studying the immune response to SARS-CoV-2, is where the repertoires were released. Deeply sampled blood TCRbeta repertoires from subjects exposed to, actively infected with, or recovered from COVID-19 were included in the dataset. HLA class I and class II types, where available, came from metadata supplied by the sample provider rather than from assay-based typing. The research as a whole found: How much clinical and demographic metadata was included differed by source and by participant, and the metadata was provided uncurated.

In the prospective study, participants were roughly 18 to 95 years old, resided in about two dozen geographic areas of the United States, and were enrolled through a virtual design. To assign participants to cohorts, the prospective study relied on clinical history that participants themselves reported in a screening survey and a study questionnaire. ImmuneRACE Cohort 3 recovered participants were defined by two consecutive negative NP/OP PCR tests, healthcare professional clearance, or symptom resolution. In the prospective study, whole blood, serum and a nasopharyngeal or oropharyngeal swab were collected from each participant by mobile phlebotomists. Over a roughly two-month period, participants in the prospective study had the option of providing additional blood draws and questionnaires. Before DNA extraction, blood samples from the prospective study were shipped at room temperature or frozen.

About this clone: The clone's antigen remains unknown. No quality values exist for individual bases; no much larger clone is one base distant.

The immunoSEQ Assay, a bias-controlled multiplex PCR, was used to amplify TCRbeta CDR3 regions from genomic DNA. The original pipeline was this. Within the assay, amplification of reference gene primers was used to estimate how many nucleated cells each sample contained. Sequence reads were collapsed and filtered to measure the absolute abundance of every unique TCRbeta CDR3 rearrangement. For each sample, productive Simpson clonality was calculated as the square root of Simpson's diversity index across productive rearrangements. TCRdb carries this immuneACCESS record with in-frame sequences only. Its versions omit some clonotypes, under half of them owing to an unresolved V gene in the studies checked, with the rest unexplained. The DNA was the basis for D and trimming; V, J and clone size are from that table. Within this sample are approximately 150,000 clones, with approximately 81% of them counted one time only. About a sixth of the sample is in the top ten clones.

The CDR3 runs 14 amino acids, cysteine and phenylalanine included. Just CDR3 DNA is preserved here, 42 bases in frame from base 1. According to the germline V gene, CDR1 reads SGHRS and CDR2 reads YFSETQ. V gives up 1 base and J gives up 1 base, and the segment between their germline ends measures 8 bases. The material sequenced was PBMCs or T cells enriched from blood (not recorded which). The clonotype originates from a man aged 60 to 69 who had recovered from COVID-19. The V gene is TRBV5-1 and the J gene is TRBJ1-2; a confident D gene designation cannot be given. The CDR3 corresponds to CASSLTDINYGYTF. The nucleotide sequence is given as TGCGCCAGCAGCTTGACAGACATTAACTATGGCTACACCTTC.